Following are 22 T cell receptor beta chains from one sample sequenced in a study of T cells expressing NK-cell markers. No DNA is given; TCRdb re-called the 5' RACE reads and lists each CDR3 protein once. The sample table includes 150,000 to 200,000 distinct CDR3 sequences. The source material was blood T cells: a sorted CD56 or NKG2C T cell subset, CD4+ or CD8+ T cells, or bulk PBMC T cells (not recorded which). These receptors were taken from a woman aged 18 to 69 in good health.

The rearrangement uses TRBV20-1 and TRBJ2-1; TCRdb's D call of TRBD1 is untestable without DNA. The CDR3 contains 13 residues. The V gene's germline CDR1 is DFQATT and CDR2 SNEGSKA (reference sequence). CDR3: CSASSGVYNEQFF.

The chain combines TRBV10-3 with TRBJ2-5; TCRdb calls TRBD2, which cannot be checked without DNA. The V gene's germline CDR1 is ENHRY and CDR2 SYGVKD. This CDR3 is built from 16 residues. The chain's CDR3 is CAISRTSGIDGETQYF.

This sequence joins TRBV20-1 and TRBJ2-3; with no DNA, the TCRdb D assignment of TRBD2 cannot be verified. Germline V gives CDR1 DFQATT, CDR2 SNEGSKA (reference sequence). The length of the CDR3 is 16 residues. CDR3 protein: CSASLRLAGSTDTQYF.

This chain connects TRBV5-5 to TRBJ1-1. The germline V gene has CDR1 SGHKS and CDR2 YYEKEE (reference sequence). The CDR3 covers 16 residues. CDR3 sequence: CASSWRAAHMNTEAFF.

The genes are TRBV3-1 and TRBJ2-7; TCRdb outputs TRBD2, but without DNA this stays unchecked. CDR1 and CDR2 from the germline V gene are LGHDT and YNNKEL (reference sequence). This CDR3 is 14 amino acids long. The CDR3 sequence: CASSPGTSEYEQYF.

The genes are TRBV12-3 or TRBV12-4 and TRBJ2-1; with no DNA, the TCRdb D assignment of TRBD1 cannot be verified. CDR3 length equals 13 residues. CDR3 loop: CASSLLASGEQFF.

The J gene is TRBJ2-1, the V gene TRBV3-1; the D gene TCRdb calls, TRBD2, cannot be checked with no DNA. This CDR3 has 16 residues. In germline, CDR1 is LGHDT, CDR2 YNNKEL (reference sequence). CDR3: CASSTRTSGTYNEQFF.

CDR3 sequence reads: CASTIRQANTGELFF. The chain joins TRBV4-2 to TRBJ2-2. Looked up from germline, CDR1 is LGHNA and CDR2 is YNFKEQ. The CDR3 is made up of 15 amino acids.

The rearrangement uses TRBV4-1 and TRBJ2-4. The CDR3 length is 19 residues. CDR1 MGHRA and CDR2 YSYEKL come from the germline V gene. This CDR3 is CASSQGRDDITLTKNIQYF.

V usage is TRBV28 and J usage is TRBJ1-1; the TCRdb call, TRBD1, lacks DNA for checking. Germline CDR1 reads MDHEN; CDR2 reads SYDVKM. There are 14 residues in the CDR3. Here the CDR3 reads CASRELTGNTEAFF. The complete variable domain, with remaining parts taken from reference TRBV28 and TRBJ1-1, reads DVKVTQSSRYLVKRTGEKVFLECVQDMDHENMFWYRQDPGLGLRLIYFSYDVKMKEKGDIPEGYSVSREKKERFSLILESASTNQTSMYLCASRELTGNTEAFFGQGTRLTVV.

The chain combines TRBV3-1 with TRBJ2-5; TCRdb gives TRBD2 as the D gene, but with no DNA this cannot be confirmed. Germline V gene sequence: CDR1 LGHDT, CDR2 YNNKEL (reference sequence). The CDR3 totals 15 residues. The CDR3 sequence is CASSPRRASAQTQYF.

The chain carries TRBV3-1 and TRBJ2-1; there is no DNA to check the TCRdb D call of TRBD1. Germline assignment: CDR1 LGHDT and CDR2 YNNKEL (reference sequence). The CDR3 is 16 residues long. CDR3 region: CASSQEPGRAYNEQFF.

This chain connects TRBV6-1 to TRBJ1-5; without DNA, the TCRdb call of TRBD1 cannot be checked. Germline-derived CDR1 and CDR2 are MNHNS and SASEGT. CDR3 size: 12 residues. The CDR3: CATDRINQPQHF.

Here the CDR3 reads CASRRQGSYEQYF. The chain is built from TRBV6-1 and TRBJ2-7; TCRdb proposes TRBD1, but this gene call is untestable without DNA. Germline CDR1 MNHNS, CDR2 SASEGT. The CDR3 sequence is 13 residues long.

The V and J genes are TRBV25-1 and TRBJ2-7; with no DNA, the TCRdb D assignment of TRBD1 cannot be verified. Germline loops: CDR1 MGHDK, CDR2 SYGVNS. The CDR3 spans 13 residues. The CDR3 region is CASSERAGYEQYF.

The V gene is TRBV15, the J gene TRBJ2-7; TCRdb lists TRBD1, though no DNA is available to test this call. The CDR3 consists of 15 residues. From germline, CDR1 is LNHNV and CDR2 YYDKDF (reference sequence). The CDR3 sequence is CATSRGFTGIGEQYF. Complete variable domain (other parts from reference TRBV15 and TRBJ2-7): DAMVIQNPRYQVTQFGKPVTLSCSQTLNHNVMYWYQQKSSQAPKLLFHYYDKDFNNEADTPDNFQSRRPNTSFCFLDIRSPGLGDTAMYLCATSRGFTGIGEQYFGPGTRLTVT.

V and J are TRBV13 and TRBJ2-2. This CDR3 has 13 amino acids. Germline-derived CDR1 and CDR2 are PRHDT and FYEKMQ (reference sequence). The CDR3: CASSLLETGELFF.

The CDR3 here is CASEGQGLAEAFF. The chain links TRBV6-1 to TRBJ1-1; with no DNA, the TCRdb D assignment of TRBD1 cannot be verified. The CDR3 is 13 amino acids. Germline V lookup: CDR1 MNHNS, CDR2 SASEGT.

J is TRBJ1-5 and V is TRBV4-1. The CDR3 runs to 16 residues. CDR1 is MGHRA, CDR2 YSYEKL, per germline. The CDR3 loop is CASSQTAGSLNQPQHF.

The chain links TRBV6-6 to TRBJ2-2. Looked up from germline, CDR1 is MNHNY and CDR2 is SVGAGI (reference sequence). The CDR3 length is 13 residues. This chain's CDR3 is CASSYSITGELFF.

The J gene is TRBJ1-6, the V gene TRBV13. CDR1 is PRHDT, CDR2 FYEKMQ, per germline (reference sequence). This CDR3 contains 13 residues. CDR3 amino acids: CASSSMEGSPLHF.

The rearrangement joins TRBV11-1 to TRBJ2-5; as DNA is missing, the TRBD2 call by TCRdb cannot be tested. The CDR3 has 14 amino acids. Per germline, CDR1 SGHAT and CDR2 FQDESV (reference sequence). The CDR3 reads CASKGQALKETQYF.